Listed below are T cell receptor beta chains from one sample, sequenced in a study of graft-versus-host responses after intestinal transplantation. Antigens for these TCRs are unknown. Assay: immunoSEQ multiplex PCR; the TCRdb copy retains only in-frame clones and omits some. The table lists about 120,000 clones, more than 90% of them singletons. The starting material was unstimulated CD4+ T cells sorted from spleen or lymph node cells, obtained before transplant. These receptor sequences come from a human donor who was the organ donor for an intestinal transplant. Each CDR3 is given with its conserved first and last residue. Fields, in order: V gene, clone size, J gene, CDR3 protein. Only some rows state a clone size, as once, few, many or a class for expanded clones.

>TRBV28|NA|TRBJ1-5
CASSFTEKPSNQPQHF
>TRBV7-8|NA|TRBJ1-2
CASSLQIGANYGYTF
>TRBV11-2|NA|TRBJ1-3
CASSLSTAGNTIYF
>TRBV4-3|NA|TRBJ2-7
CASSQEASGKGEQYF
>TRBV13|NA|TRBJ1-3
CASSLLRDLRNTIYF
>TRBV7-2|NA|TRBJ2-5
CASSLDPGQTQYF
>TRBV11-3|NA|TRBJ2-7
CASSLDSRYEQYF
>TRBV7-2|NA|TRBJ2-1
CASRRAPLNEQFF
>TRBV5-1|NA|TRBJ2-5
CASSLAGSGRIETQYF
>TRBV5-8|NA|TRBJ2-2
CASSLSREGAGELFF
>TRBV19|once|TRBJ1-2
CASSINRDRYGYTF
>TRBV7-2|NA|TRBJ2-1
CASSFPRGDEQFF
>TRBV2|NA|TRBJ2-1
CASAGTDYYNEQFF
>TRBV19|NA|TRBJ2-5
CASSIVGGQETQYF
>TRBV21-1|NA|TRBJ1-5
CASSKRGGADQPQHF
>TRBV5-1|NA|TRBJ1-1
CASSSLGVLNTEAFF
>TRBV6-5|NA|TRBJ2-1
CASSPTSGSFHEQFF
>TRBV2|NA|TRBJ1-5
CASSQESPPVWQPQHF
>TRBV7-9|NA|TRBJ2-6
CASSLLQGAGANVLTF
>TRBV7-9|NA|TRBJ1-4
CASSPAGQTEKLFF
>TRBV5-1|NA|TRBJ2-7
CASSLMDSSYEQYF
>TRBV7-2|few|TRBJ1-1
CASSLTGNTEAFF
>TRBV28|NA|TRBJ2-1
CASSLPALADNEQFF
>TRBV19|NA|TRBJ1-2
CASSRKGDSSFYNYGYTF
>TRBV11-3|NA|TRBJ2-3
CASSLAGSTDTQYF
>TRBV6-6|NA|TRBJ2-1
CASSYSRRPPYNEQFF
>TRBV25-1|NA|TRBJ1-2
CASSGDRVGNGYTF
>TRBV7-2|NA|TRBJ2-7
CASSLNRGHYEQYF
>TRBV6-5|NA|TRBJ2-7
CASVCEQYF
>TRBV9|NA|TRBJ2-7
CASSVGLAGGYEQYF
>TRBV11-2|NA|TRBJ2-1
CASSWAPGVNEQFF
>TRBV18|NA|TRBJ1-1
CASSLDRGQSTEAFF
>TRBV7-9|NA|TRBJ2-2
CASSLGLTRRLTGELFF
>TRBV11-2|NA|TRBJ2-3
CASSSKRGTDTQYF
>TRBV6-5|NA|TRBJ1-1
CAASRTGDNTEAFF
>TRBV25-1|NA|TRBJ2-3
CAIGDRVLPDTQYF
>TRBV30|NA|TRBJ1-3
CAWSAGTGGNTIYF
>TRBV29-1|NA|TRBJ1-2
CSVEGGKGYGYTF
>TRBV19|once|TRBJ2-7
CASSKQREPYEQYF
>TRBV5-6|NA|TRBJ2-7
CASNASGTGGHEQYF
>TRBV19|NA|TRBJ1-1
CASSRSGELTEAFF
>TRBV5-1|once|TRBJ1-2
CASSLMVFGDRVGYTF
>TRBV25-1|NA|TRBJ1-4
CASSELATGGTVNEKLFF
>TRBV2|NA|TRBJ2-3
CASSLFDGVGDTQYF
>TRBV5-5|NA|TRBJ1-1
CASSRDYFTGTEAFF
>TRBV4-1|NA|TRBJ2-1
CASSHKVRGGGRGLEDQFF
>TRBV5-6|NA|TRBJ2-1
CASSPGQGEQFF
>TRBV5-1|NA|TRBJ2-5
CASSSSRLLAGVEETQYF
>TRBV7-3|once|TRBJ2-3
CASSRRDRGTDTQYF